This TCR beta chain was documented in a study of OX40 agonist ivuxolimab in advanced cancers. Findings and limits, study-wide: Clonal expansion was seen in CD4+ and CD8+ blood T cells by week 6 at 0.1 to 3.0 mg/kg. CD8+ T cells showed, on average, more clonal expansion than CD4+ cells.

At cycle 4 day 1, cycle 7 day 1, and baseline, blood was sampled. V was clipped by 9 bases and J by 5 bases, with 7 bases between them. Germline loops: CDR1 SNHLY, CDR2 FYNNEI. This CDR3 region has 10 residues. The assay was immunoSEQ multiplex PCR, and TCRdb's table has in-frame clones only and misses some. The repertoire has about 73,000 clones, over 75% of them found once; the top ten carry 0.55% to 0.7%. Only one count was recorded for this clone. Its target is not known. Source: CD4+ or CD8+ T cells sorted from blood, taken in a trial of the OX40 agonist ivuxolimab. The source is an adult with an advanced solid tumor such as melanoma, head and neck, liver or kidney cancer. The rearrangement uses TRBV2 and TRBJ2-5, with D possibly called TRBD1 or TRBD2 (6 bases each). DNA for the CDR3: TGTGCCAGAGGGGGGGAGACCCAGTACTTC. Its translation: CARGGETQYF. Full variable domain (rest looked up from reference TRBV2 and TRBJ2-5): EPEVTQTPSHQVTQMGQEVILRCVPISNHLYFYWYRQILGQKVEFLVSFYNNEISEKSEIFDDQFSVERPDGSNFTLKIRSTKLEDSAMYFCARGGETQYFGPGTRLLVL.